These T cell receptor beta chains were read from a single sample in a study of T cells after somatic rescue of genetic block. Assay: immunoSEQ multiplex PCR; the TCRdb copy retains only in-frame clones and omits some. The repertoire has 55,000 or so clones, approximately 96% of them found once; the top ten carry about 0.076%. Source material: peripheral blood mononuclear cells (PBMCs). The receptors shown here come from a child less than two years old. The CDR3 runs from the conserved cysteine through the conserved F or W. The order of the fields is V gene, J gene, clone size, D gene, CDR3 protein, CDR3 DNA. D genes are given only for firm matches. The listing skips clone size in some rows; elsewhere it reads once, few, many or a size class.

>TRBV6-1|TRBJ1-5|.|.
CASSDRARFYSNQPQHF
TGTGCCAGCAGTGACCGGGCCCGATTTTATAGCAATCAGCCCCAGCATTTT
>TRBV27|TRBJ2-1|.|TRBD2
CASSARPTSGSVNEQFF
TGTGCCAGCAGCGCCCGTCCGACTAGCGGGAGCGTAAATGAGCAGTTCTTC
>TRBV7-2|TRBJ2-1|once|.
CASSLQNNEQFF
TGTGCCAGCAGCTTACAAAACAATGAGCAGTTCTTC
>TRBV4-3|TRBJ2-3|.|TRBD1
CASSRDRRTDTQYF
TGCGCCAGCAGCCGGGACAGACGCACAGATACGCAGTATTTT
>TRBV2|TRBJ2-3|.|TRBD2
CASSLLAGALDTQYF
TGTGCCAGCAGCCTTTTAGCGGGAGCATTAGATACGCAGTATTTT
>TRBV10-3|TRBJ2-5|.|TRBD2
CAISEEASGVAETQYF
TGTGCCATCAGTGAGGAGGCCAGCGGGGTCGCGGAGACCCAGTACTTC
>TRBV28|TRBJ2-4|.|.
CASSFGRGLAKNIQYF
TGTGCCAGCAGTTTCGGGAGGGGGCTAGCCAAAAACATTCAGTACTTC
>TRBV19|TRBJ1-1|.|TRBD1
CASSVDRGQTEAFF
TGTGCCAGTAGTGTCGACAGGGGGCAGACTGAAGCTTTCTTT
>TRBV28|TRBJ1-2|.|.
CASSALNYGYTF
TGTGCCAGCAGCGCACTAAACTATGGCTACACCTTC
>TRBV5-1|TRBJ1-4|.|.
CASSFEPNEKLFF
TGCGCCAGCAGCTTTGAGCCTAATGAAAAACTGTTTTTT
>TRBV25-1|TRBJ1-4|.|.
CASSPRGANEKLFF
TGTGCCAGCAGTCCGAGGGGCGCTAATGAAAAACTGTTTTTT
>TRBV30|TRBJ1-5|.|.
CAWSPDAGNQPQHF
TGTGCCTGGAGTCCCGACGCGGGCAATCAGCCCCAGCATTTT
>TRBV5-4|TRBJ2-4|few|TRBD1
CASSPTSGGIQYF
TGTGCCAGCAGCCCAACCTCAGGGGGCATTCAGTACTTC
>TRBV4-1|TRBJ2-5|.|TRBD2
CASSQDGGLAGETQYF
TGCGCCAGCAGCCAAGATGGGGGACTAGCGGGGGAGACCCAGTACTTC
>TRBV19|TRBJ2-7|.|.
CASSINTATYEQYF
TGTGCCAGTAGTATTAACACCGCCACCTACGAGCAGTACTTC
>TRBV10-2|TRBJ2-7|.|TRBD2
CASSETTLRNQRENEQYF
TGCGCCAGCAGTGAAACTACCCTTCGGAACCAGCGGGAAAACGAGCAGTACTTC
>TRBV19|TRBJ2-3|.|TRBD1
CASSMGQSADTQYF
TGTGCCAGTAGTATGGGACAGAGCGCAGATACGCAGTATTTT
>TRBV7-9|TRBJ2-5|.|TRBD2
CASSRGLAGGLQETQYF
TGTGCCAGCAGCCGGGGACTAGCGGGAGGGCTCCAAGAGACCCAGTACTTC
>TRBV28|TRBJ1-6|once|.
CASSSIQANYLRWSYNSPLHF
TGTGCCAGCAGTTCAATCCAAGCCAATTACCTGAGGTGGTCCTATAATTCACCCCTCCACTTT
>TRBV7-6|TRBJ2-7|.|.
CASSPDEQYF
TGTGCCAGCAGCCCAGACGAGCAGTACTTC
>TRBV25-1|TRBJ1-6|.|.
CASSDSSYNSPLHF
TGTGCCAGCAGTGACAGCTCCTATAATTCACCCCTCCACTTT
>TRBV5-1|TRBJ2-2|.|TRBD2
CASSLASGSFGELFF
TGCGCCAGCAGCTTGGCTAGCGGGAGTTTCGGGGAGCTGTTTTTT
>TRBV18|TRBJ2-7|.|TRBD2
CASSPSGSSYEQYF
TGTGCCAGCTCCCCTAGCGGGAGCTCCTACGAGCAGTACTTC
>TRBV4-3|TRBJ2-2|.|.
CASSQAGELFF
TGCGCCAGCAGCCAAGCCGGGGAGCTGTTTTTT
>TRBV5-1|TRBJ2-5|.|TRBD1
CASSLGTGVQETQYF
TGCGCCAGCAGCTTGGGGACAGGGGTACAGGAGACCCAGTACTTC
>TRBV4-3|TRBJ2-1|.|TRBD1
CASSQDNRGSNEQFF
TGCGCCAGCAGCCAAGATAACAGGGGGAGCAATGAGCAGTTCTTC